This passage covers 26 T cell receptor beta chains from one sample sequenced in a study of T cells in Graves' hyperthyroidism and ophthalmopathy. The TCR beta CDR3 regions underwent amplification using RNA transcripts as the source. Using the HTBI primer set, a first-round RT-PCR was run on the TCR CDR3. A single record per CDR3 protein comes from TCRdb applying MiXCR to the multiplex PCR reads. The sample includes 700,000 or so distinct CDR3 sequences, 13% to 15% of them seen just once. Sequenced sample: blood. The receptors were sampled from a woman aged 45-60 years with Graves' ophthalmopathy.

This clonotype was counted ten times or more. The CDR3 sequence is CASSSGLAGVSDTQYF. CDR3 bases: TGTGCCAGCAGCTCAGGACTAGCGGGAGTATCTGATACGCAGTATTTT. The rearrangement links TRBV7-9 to TRBJ2-3; 13 nucleotides agree with TRBD2. Germline lookup yields CDR1 SEHNR and CDR2 FQNEAQ (reference sequence). After removal of 4 bases from V and 6 bases from J, the junction contained 7 bases not matched to a gene. The CDR3 extends over 16 amino acids. The full variable domain, in which reference TRBV7-9 and TRBJ2-3 provide the parts outside the CDR3, is DTGVSQNPRHKITKRGQNVTFRCDPISEHNRLYWYRQTLGQGPEFLTYFQNEAQLEKSRLLSDRFSAERPKGSFSTLEIQRTEQGDSAMYLCASSSGLAGVSDTQYFGPGTRLTVL.

The chain employs TRBV6-1 and TRBJ2-1, with 12 bases matching TRBD2. Germline loops: CDR1 MNHNS, CDR2 SASEGT. The CDR3 is 16 residues long. The V gene end was trimmed by 4 bases and the J gene end by 12 bases; junction bases not matched to a gene: 13. For the CDR3, the DNA is TGTGCCAGCAGTGTCCGACTAGCGGGAGCTGTAATGGGGCAGTTCTTC. Translating it yields CASSVRLAGAVMGQFF.

The chain uses TRBV7-9 and TRBJ1-6, with D unresolved. The germline V gene has CDR1 SEHNR and CDR2 FQNEAQ (reference sequence). This CDR3 contains 15 residues. With 0 bases removed from V and 10 bases from J, the gap between germline ends came to 13 bases. The CDR3 DNA sequence: TGTGCCAGCAGCTTAGCGAGCCCTCTTGCGTCACCCCTCCACTTT. It encodes CASSLASPLASPLHF.

This clonotype has a handful of counts. The chain combines TRBV20-1 with TRBJ2-4, with TRBD2 identical over 12 bases. Germline assignment: CDR1 DFQATT and CDR2 SNEGSKA (reference sequence). The CDR3 extends over 18 amino acids. With 6 bases clipped from V and 0 bases from J, the junction kept 12 bases outside the gene matches. As DNA, the CDR3 is TGCAGTGCCCCCCCAGGACTAGCGGGGACACTAGCCAAAAACATTCAGTACTTC. Amino acid sequence: CSAPPGLAGTLAKNIQYF.

This clonotype has at least ten counts. The rearrangement uses TRBV2 and TRBJ2-5; 8 nucleotides match TRBD2. Germline V gives CDR1 SNHLY, CDR2 FYNNEI. V gave up 4 bases and J gave up 4 bases; unmatched junction bases: 8. The CDR3 contains 15 residues. In DNA form, the CDR3 reads TGTGCCAGCAGTGTAATTAGCGGGGATCCAGAGACCCAGTACTTC. Its translation: CASSVISGDPETQYF.

The J gene is TRBJ1-2, the V gene TRBV20-1; D is uncertain. Per germline, CDR1 DFQATT and CDR2 SNEGSKA (reference sequence). The CDR3 totals 13 residues. V dropped 6 bases and J dropped 0 bases, with 11 bases sitting between them. The CDR3 reads CSAPGRSNYGYTF. CDR3 nucleotides: TGCAGTGCCCCCGGCAGATCTAACTATGGCTACACCTTC.

There are many counts of this clonotype. The rearrangement joins TRBV28 to TRBJ1-5; D not certain. V lost 6 bases and J lost 4, with 4 bases in between. Per germline, CDR1 MDHEN and CDR2 SYDVKM. The CDR3 loop spans 11 amino acids. CDR3 sequence: CASRRNQPQHF. CDR3 nucleotide sequence: TGTGCCAGCAGGAGAAATCAGCCCCAGCATTTT.

Many counts were recorded for this clonotype. The rearrangement links TRBV18 to TRBJ1-1; TRBD1 matches at 9 bases. Trimming cost V 5 bases and J 0 bases; bases outside gene matches: 13. Germline assignment: CDR1 KGHSH and CDR2 LQKENI. The CDR3 consists of 18 residues. The CDR3, as DNA: TGTGCCAGCTCAACACTCGCCGGGACAGGGAAGATGAACACTGAAGCTTTCTTT. Translation gives CASSTLAGTGKMNTEAFF.

Ten or more counts support this clonotype. V is TRBV2 and J is TRBJ1-1; tentative D call: TRBD1 (6 bases). Germline CDR1 is SNHLY and CDR2 is FYNNEI. The germline V and J ends were trimmed by 6 bases and 3 bases, with 14 bases remaining between them. CDR3 length: 14 amino acids. CDR3: CASRVQGLYTEAFF. The CDR3 coding sequence is TGTGCCAGCAGAGTACAGGGTTTGTACACTGAAGCTTTCTTT.

The chain couples TRBV19 to TRBJ1-2; 12 bases align to TRBD1. CDR1 LNHDA and CDR2 SQIVND come from the germline V gene (reference sequence). The CDR3 covers 15 residues. The V and J ends lost 3 bases and 8 bases, in that order; junction bases with no gene match: 7. CDR3 nucleotides: TGTGCCAGTAGTATCGGGGACAGGGGGCGCGTCGGCTACACCTTC. This translates into CASSIGDRGRVGYTF.

The sample holds many counts of this clonotype. This chain links TRBV12-5 with TRBJ2-3; the D gene is possibly TRBD2 (6 bases). The V gene's germline CDR1 is LGHNT and CDR2 FRNRAP. Trimming took off 6 bases at V and 4 bases at J, with 17 bases between the two ends. The CDR3 runs to 15 residues. The CDR3 DNA sequence: TGTGCTAGTGGCCGGATGACTAGTGTTGCAGATACGCAGTATTTT. Translation: CASGRMTSVADTQYF.

At least ten counts were recorded for this clonotype. This chain joins TRBV7-2 and TRBJ2-5, with 10 bases lining up with TRBD2. The CDR3 runs to 18 residues. Germline V lookup: CDR1 SGHTA, CDR2 FQGNSA. Trimming removed 3 bases from V and 1 base from J; junction bases left unmatched: 11. The CDR3: CASSLKREGHRGQETQYF. The CDR3 region has the DNA TGTGCCAGCAGCTTGAAGCGGGAGGGCCACCGGGGCCAAGAGACCCAGTACTTC.

The table lists this clonotype with many counts. The V gene is TRBV12-5, the J gene TRBJ2-3; D not certain. Trimming pared 8 bases from V and 0 bases from J, leaving 3 bases between. Germline lookup yields CDR1 LGHNT and CDR2 FRNRAP. The CDR3 has 11 amino acids. CDR3 nucleotide sequence: TGTGCTAGTCTAAGCACAGATACGCAGTATTTT. Translating gives CASLSTDTQYF.

This clonotype was observed a handful of times. This chain connects TRBV20-1 to TRBJ1-5; 9 nucleotides line up with TRBD1. The CDR3 is 14 amino acids. With 5 bases clipped from V and 5 bases from J, the junction kept 7 bases outside the gene matches. The germline gives CDR1 DFQATT, CDR2 SNEGSKA (reference sequence). The CDR3 region has the DNA TGCAGTGCTTCCGGACAGGGGTTTTATCAGCCCCAGCATTTT. Its translation: CSASGQGFYQPQHF.

This clonotype was seen a few times. This chain uses TRBV4-1 with TRBJ1-3; no clear D gene. V gave up 4 bases and J gave up 4 bases, with 8 bases separating them. Germline V gene data show CDR1 as MGHRA and CDR2 as YSYEKL. This CDR3 is 13 amino acids long. CDR3 in amino acids: CASSPFIGNTIYF. The DNA for the CDR3 is TGCGCCAGCAGCCCCTTCATAGGAAACACCATATATTTT.

The rearrangement links TRBV20-1 to TRBJ1-2, with 8 bases matching TRBD1. CDR3 size: 13 residues. With 8 bases clipped from V and 4 bases from J, the junction kept 9 bases outside the gene matches. CDR1 is DFQATT and CDR2 is SNEGSKA in the germline V gene (reference sequence). Here the CDR3 DNA reads TGCAGTAGCAATCAGGGGGCTGGCTATGGCTACACCTTC. Residues: CSSNQGAGYGYTF.

The rearrangement joins TRBV7-6 to TRBJ2-2; 10 bases map to TRBD2. The CDR3 runs 23 residues. CDR1 is SGHVS, CDR2 FNYEAQ, per germline. Losses at the gene ends were 0 bases for V and 4 bases for J; bases not matched to a gene: 23. The CDR3 nucleotides are TGTGCCAGCAGCTTAGCGGTGGGTGAGGCTAGCGGGAGTAGAGGCTCTGTCACCGGGGAGCTGTTTTTT. It codes for CASSLAVGEASGSRGSVTGELFF.

This clonotype occurred many times. The chain has TRBV27 and TRBJ2-1; D is possibly TRBD1 or TRBD2 (5 bases each). V was clipped by 3 bases and J by 3 bases, with 12 bases between them. Per germline, CDR1 MNHEY and CDR2 SMNVEV (reference sequence). The CDR3 is made up of 15 amino acids. The CDR3, as DNA: TGTGCCAGCAGTTTTACGGGGCCATTCTACAATGAGCAGTTCTTC. It yields the protein CASSFTGPFYNEQFF.

This clonotype was found many times. This chain connects TRBV27 to TRBJ2-3; TRBD2 aligns across 9 bases. V was pared by 7 bases and J by 6 bases, with 8 bases of the junction left unmatched. The CDR3 is 14 residues long. Germline V gives CDR1 MNHEY, CDR2 SMNVEV (reference sequence). The CDR3 DNA reads as TGTGCCAGCAACGTTAGCGGGAGAACGGATACGCAGTATTTT. It specifies CASNVSGRTDTQYF.

This clonotype was observed a handful of times. V is TRBV4-1 and J is TRBJ2-1; 10 nucleotides match TRBD2. Looked up from germline, CDR1 is MGHRA and CDR2 is YSYEKL. The CDR3 has 14 residues. V gave up 4 bases and J gave up 8 bases; unmatched junction bases: 5. CDR3 bases: TGCGCCAGCAGCCCCCAGGGACTAGCGTATGAGCAGTTCTTC. Protein product: CASSPQGLAYEQFF.

In its sample, this clonotype was seen many times. The chain uses TRBV7-6 and TRBJ1-2, with D possibly being TRBD1 (5 bases). Germline assignment: CDR1 SGHVS and CDR2 FNYEAQ. This CDR3 has 15 residues. V lost 5 bases and J 3 bases, leaving 16 bases between the germline ends. CDR3 sequence (DNA): TGTGCCAGCAGCAAAGAGGTCGGGGGTTACTATGGCTACACCTTC. Protein product: CASSKEVGGYYGYTF.

This clonotype occurred many times. V usage is TRBV7-9 and J usage is TRBJ2-1; 12 positions match TRBD2. V trimming: 5 bases; J trimming: 0 bases; junction bases outside the gene matches: 8. This CDR3 contains 18 residues. Germline-derived CDR1 and CDR2 are SEHNR and FQNEAQ (reference sequence). The CDR3 nucleotides are TGTGCCAGCAGCGCTCAAGGACTAGCGGGGAGCTCCTACAATGAGCAGTTCTTC. Translating it yields CASSAQGLAGSSYNEQFF.

This clonotype was seen a few times. This chain uses TRBV30 with TRBJ2-4, with D possibly TRBD2 on 5 matching bases. CDR1 GTSNPN and CDR2 SVGIG come from the germline V gene (reference sequence). The CDR3 is 15 residues long. Trimming shortened V by 1 base and J by 4 bases, and 14 bases separated the two germline ends. The CDR3 region is CAWSARRRGKNIQYF. The CDR3 DNA sequence: TGTGCCTGGAGTGCACGTCGACGGGGAAAAAACATTCAGTACTTC. The full variable domain, completed using reference TRBV30 and TRBJ2-4, is SQTIHQWPATLVQPVGSPLSLECTVEGTSNPNLYWYRQAAGRGLQLLFYSVGIGQISSEVPQNLSASRPQDRQFILSSKKLLLSDSGFYLCAWSARRRGKNIQYFGAGTRLSVL.

The chain joins TRBV4-3 to TRBJ2-7; the D is unclear. The V gene lost 0 bases and the J gene lost 5 bases, with 14 bases spanning the gap. Germline lookup yields CDR1 LGHNA and CDR2 YSLEER. The CDR3 is 15 amino acids. For the CDR3, the DNA is TGCGCCAGCAGCCAAGAGGGCTGGAGTTCAGACGAGCAGTACTTC. Translating gives CASSQEGWSSDEQYF.

In its sample, this clonotype was seen many times. This chain uses TRBV13 with TRBJ2-7; TRBD1 matches 7 bases. Germline values: CDR1 PRHDT, CDR2 FYEKMQ (reference sequence). With 4 bases clipped from V and 4 bases from J, the junction kept 13 bases outside the gene matches. The CDR3 totals 16 residues. CDR3 sequence: CASSSARTGGTYEQYF. Written as DNA, the CDR3 is TGTGCCAGCAGCTCCGCGCGGACAGGTGGGACGTACGAGCAGTACTTC.

Only a few counts were recorded for this clonotype. This chain links TRBV4-2 with TRBJ2-1; 12 positions match TRBD2. V shed 0 bases and J 9 bases; nucleotides not matched to a gene: 6. Germline V gives CDR1 LGHNA, CDR2 YNFKEQ. The CDR3 totals 16 residues. CDR3 residues: CASSQEWALAGGEQFF. CDR3 sequence (DNA): TGTGCCAGCAGCCAAGAATGGGCACTAGCGGGAGGTGAGCAGTTCTTC.